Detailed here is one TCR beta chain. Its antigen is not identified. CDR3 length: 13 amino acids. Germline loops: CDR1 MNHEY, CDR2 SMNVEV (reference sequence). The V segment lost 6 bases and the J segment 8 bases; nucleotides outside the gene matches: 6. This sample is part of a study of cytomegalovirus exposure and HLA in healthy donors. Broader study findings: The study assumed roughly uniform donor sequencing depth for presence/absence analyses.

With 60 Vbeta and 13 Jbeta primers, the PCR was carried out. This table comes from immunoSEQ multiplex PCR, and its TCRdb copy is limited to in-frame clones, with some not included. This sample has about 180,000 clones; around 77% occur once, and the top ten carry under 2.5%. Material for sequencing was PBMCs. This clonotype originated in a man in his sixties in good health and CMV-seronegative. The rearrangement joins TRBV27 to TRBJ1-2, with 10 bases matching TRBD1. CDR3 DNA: TGTGCCAGCAGCTCTGGACAGGGGGGGGGCTACACCTTC. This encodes CASSSGQGGGYTF.